Sequencing of this T cell receptor beta chain was carried out in a study of T cell changes during pregnancy in multiple sclerosis. Trimming shortened V by 2 bases and J by 5 bases, and 16 bases separated the two germline ends. CDR3 length equals 16 residues. Per germline, CDR1 SGHRS and CDR2 YFSETQ. Produced via immunoSEQ multiplex PCR; TCRdb's table is partial and in-frame only. The table shows roughly 58,000 clones, with roughly 90% occurring only once. This receptor was taken from a female donor in good health, enrolled as a control in a pregnancy study. The rearrangement links TRBV5-1 to TRBJ2-2; no firm D call. This sample comprised CD4+ T cells from peripheral blood mononuclear cells, obtained after pregnancy. CDR3 sequence (DNA): TGCGCCAGCAGCTTATATAGTCTTGGTGCGACCGGGGAGCTGTTTTTT. Its translation: CASSLYSLGATGELFF.